This T cell receptor beta chain was found in a study of control samples from healthy donors and cancer patients. The table came from immunoSEQ multiplex PCR; TCRdb's copy has only in-frame clones and leaves some out. This repertoire shows 35,000 to 50,000 clones, less than 95% found once; its top ten account for roughly a quarter. This clone has a handful of counts. This CDR3 is built from 13 residues. Germline assignment: CDR1 WNHNN and CDR2 SYGVQD (reference sequence). The V end lost 0 bases, the J end lost 5 bases, and 8 bases lay between the germline ends. Sequenced input: blood. The receptor comes from a man between 60 and 75 years old in good health. The rearrangement uses TRBV10-1 and TRBJ2-7, with D possibly called TRBD1 or TRBD2 (5 bases each). CDR3 DNA sequence: TGCGCCAGCAGTGAGTCAGGGGACCACGAGCAGTACTTC. As protein: CASSESGDHEQYF.